These T cell receptor beta chains were read from a single sample in a study of blood T cell repertoires in COVID-19. Assay: immunoSEQ multiplex PCR; the TCRdb copy retains only in-frame clones and omits some. The table records more than 95,000 clones, around four fifths of them present only once. Sequencing was performed on peripheral blood. The receptors shown here come from a man aged 55 to 70 with acute or convalescent COVID-19. Each CDR3 is given without its conserved first and last residue. The order of the fields is D gene, V gene, CDR3 protein. The D gene is left open where the match is weak.

>NA|TRBV4-1
ASSQPSGRANTGELF
>NA|TRBV6-2/TRBV6-3
ASSSGQTYGYT
>NA|TRBV6-4
ASSERGTTDTQY
>NA|TRBV4-1
ASSPLDSYNQPQH
>NA|TRBV6-5
ASRGLGETQY
>NA|TRBV19
ASSTTGERETQY
>NA|TRBV5-4
ASSLIGDSEKLF
>NA|TRBV10-2
ASSESGGTGNQPQH
>TRBD2|TRBV9
ASSHPFRTSSSTDTQY
>TRBD2|TRBV11-2
ASSPEGGRVISSYNEQF
>NA|TRBV28
ASTSSNQPQH
>TRBD2|TRBV14
ASSKSRTSGMETQY
>TRBD2|TRBV11-2
ASSPLAGARRNEQF
>TRBD2|TRBV5-1
ASSLVGTSEETQY
>NA|TRBV5-6
ASSRRIGASNQPQH